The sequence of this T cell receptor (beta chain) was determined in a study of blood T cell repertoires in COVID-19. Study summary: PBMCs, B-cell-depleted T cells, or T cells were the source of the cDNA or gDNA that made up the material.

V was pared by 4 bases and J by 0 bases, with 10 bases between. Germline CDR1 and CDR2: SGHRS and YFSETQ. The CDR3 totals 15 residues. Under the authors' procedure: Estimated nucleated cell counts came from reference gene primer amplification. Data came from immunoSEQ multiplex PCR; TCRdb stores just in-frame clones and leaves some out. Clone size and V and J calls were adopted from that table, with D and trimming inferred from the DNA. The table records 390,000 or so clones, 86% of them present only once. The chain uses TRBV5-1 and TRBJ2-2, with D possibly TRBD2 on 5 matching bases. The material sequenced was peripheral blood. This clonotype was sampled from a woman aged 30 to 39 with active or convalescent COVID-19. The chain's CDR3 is CASSGISANTGELFF. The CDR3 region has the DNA TGCGCCAGCAGCGGAATTAGCGCGAACACCGGGGAGCTGTTTTTT.